The 28 T cell receptor beta chains given below trace back to one sample, sequenced in a study of regulatory T cells in long-lasting Graves disease. CDR3-region Arm-PCR and iRepertoire HTBI primers produced the TCR beta libraries. TCRdb recomputed calls from the multiplex PCR reads with MiXCR, one row per CDR3 protein. The table lists hundreds of thousands of distinct CDR3 sequences, about 16% of them singletons, with around 12% in the top ten. Time point noted: newly diagnosed GD, antithyroid drugs for less than 3 months. RNA isolated from PBMCs was used to make the TCR library. This sample was also put to use in a study of T cells in Graves' hyperthyroidism and ophthalmopathy.

The material sequenced was peripheral blood mononuclear cells (PBMCs), taken at new diagnosis, from a patient treated with antithyroid drugs. The receptors were gathered from a man aged 18 to 30 with Graves disease.

This clonotype was counted between two and nine times. V gene TRBV7-2 combines with J gene TRBJ2-7, with 7 bases matching TRBD2. The junction had 4 bases not matched to a gene; V was cut back by 1 base and J by 1 base. The CDR3 contains 15 residues. Germline CDR1 and CDR2: SGHTA and FQGNSA. In DNA form, the CDR3 reads TGTGCCAGCAGCTTAGTGAGGGAGGGTTCCTACGAGCAGTACTTC. Translation: CASSLVREGSYEQYF. Based on the CDR3 plus reference TRBV7-2 and TRBJ2-7, the full variable domain is GAGVSQSPSNKVTEKGKDVELRCDPISGHTALYWYRQSLGQGLEFLIYFQGNSAPDKSGLPSDRFSAERTGGSVSTLTIQRTQQEDSAVYLCASSLVREGSYEQYFGPGTRLTVT.

This clonotype has more than one count but fewer than ten. The chain uses TRBV20-1 and TRBJ2-5, with 11 bases aligning to TRBD2. Losses at the gene ends were 0 bases for V and 7 bases for J; bases not matched to a gene: 10. The CDR3 spans 16 residues. The V gene's germline CDR1 is DFQATT and CDR2 SNEGSKA (reference sequence). The CDR3 reads CSARDRLAGSWGTQYF. CDR3 coding DNA: TGCAGTGCTAGAGATAGACTAGCGGGGTCCTGGGGGACCCAGTACTTC.

This clonotype was counted a few times. The CDR3 spells CSASVPRGSTEAFF. The CDR3 DNA follows: TGCAGTGCTAGTGTCCCCCGGGGCTCCACTGAAGCTTTCTTT. The V and J genes are TRBV20-1 and TRBJ1-1, with a possible D match to TRBD1 (5 bases). The CDR3 runs 14 residues. Trimming took 3 bases from V and 4 from J, leaving 15 bases between them. The germline V gene has CDR1 DFQATT and CDR2 SNEGSKA (reference sequence).

This clonotype was detected ten times or more. The J gene is TRBJ2-1, the V gene TRBV12-3 or TRBV12-4; TRBD2 is a possible D gene (5 bases). Trimming shortened V by 5 bases and J by 0 bases, and 14 bases separated the two germline ends. This CDR3 has 16 amino acids. This CDR3 reads CASSLDWESSYNEQFF. CDR3 nucleotides: TGTGCCAGCAGTCTAGACTGGGAGAGCTCCTACAATGAGCAGTTCTTC.

The sample holds many counts of this clonotype. The chain is built from TRBV2 and TRBJ1-5; D is undetermined. This CDR3 is 13 amino acids long. The germline gives CDR1 SNHLY, CDR2 FYNNEI. V was cut by 5 bases and J by 5 bases, with 10 bases left in between. Here the CDR3 reads CASSPLWDQPQHF. In DNA form, the CDR3 reads TGTGCCAGCAGTCCCCTGTGGGATCAGCCCCAGCATTTT.

This clonotype was counted ten times or more. This chain joins TRBV5-1 and TRBJ2-7; no definite D call. The V gene lost 0 bases and the J gene lost 2 bases, with 12 bases spanning the gap. Germline V gene lookup returns CDR1 SGHRS and CDR2 YFSETQ. The CDR3 spans 15 residues. The CDR3 nucleotides are TGCGCCAGCAGCTTGGGACCTACAAACCCCTACGAGCAGTACTTC. This codes for CASSLGPTNPYEQYF.

This clonotype has a handful of counts. For the CDR3, the DNA is TGCAGTGCTCCCCCCTCTGGGGCCAACGTCCTGACTTTC. Protein product: CSAPPSGANVLTF. The chain joins TRBV20-1 to TRBJ2-6; no definite D call. V was pared by 5 bases and J by 0 bases, with 5 bases between. Germline V gene sequence: CDR1 DFQATT, CDR2 SNEGSKA (reference sequence). The CDR3 contains 13 residues.

This clonotype showed up just a few times. A single base separates this from a much larger clone, so it may be a read error. The conserved phenylalanine or tryptophan normally closing the CDR3 is absent here, so this likely arose from a read error. The V gene is TRBV29-1, the J gene TRBJ1-1; 10 bases map to TRBD1. The CDR3 runs 15 residues. Germline V gene sequence: CDR1 SQVTM, CDR2 ANQGSEA. The trim removed 5 bases at V and 0 bases at J, leaving 6 bases unmatched. CDR3 region: CSVSPGQGMNTEAFL. The DNA for the CDR3 is TGCAGCGTTTCCCCGGGACAGGGGATGAACACTGAAGCTTTCCTT.

DNA for the CDR3: TGCAGCGTTGAAGGCCTAGCGGGCTACGAGCAGTACTTC. Its translation: CSVEGLAGYEQYF. The V call is TRBV29-1, the J call TRBJ2-7, with 8 bases matching TRBD2. V shed 1 base, J shed 3 bases, and the junction held 2 bases outside the gene matches. The CDR3 is 13 amino acids. Germline assignment: CDR1 SQVTM and CDR2 ANQGSEA.

The table lists this clonotype with a few counts. The chain has TRBV6-1 and TRBJ2-2; 10 bases fit TRBD2. V trimming: 6 bases; J trimming: 4 bases; junction bases outside the gene matches: 8. The CDR3 totals 16 residues. CDR1 is MNHNS, CDR2 SASEGT, per germline. The CDR3 region has the DNA TGTGCCAGCAGCGATATAGCGGGAGGATTCACCGGGGAGCTGTTTTTT. It translates to CASSDIAGGFTGELFF.

This clonotype was seen only once. This sequence joins TRBV20-1 and TRBJ2-5, with D perhaps matching TRBD1 or TRBD2 (5 bases each). Matching the DNA end better, TRBJ2-1 makes the J call doubtful. CDR3 length: 14 residues. Germline V gives CDR1 DFQATT, CDR2 SNEGSKA (reference sequence). The CDR3 reads CSATLGADYNEQFF. DNA of the CDR3: TGCAGTGCTACACTAGGGGCCGACTACAATGAGCAGTTCTTC.

This clonotype turned up a few times. The chain couples TRBV4-1 to TRBJ2-1; TRBD2 agrees at 9 bases. The CDR3 totals 16 residues. The trim removed 4 bases at V and 9 bases at J, leaving 13 bases unmatched. Germline loops: CDR1 MGHRA, CDR2 YSYEKL. CDR3 nucleotides: TGCGCCAGCAGCCGAAGACCGGGACTAGCCTCGCGTGAGCAGTTCTTC. This gives the protein CASSRRPGLASREQFF.

The V gene is TRBV30, the J gene TRBJ2-1; D call uncertain. CDR1 and CDR2 (germline): GTSNPN, SVGIG (reference sequence). Deletions cut 4 bases from V and 0 bases from J, with 7 bases between. This CDR3 has 13 residues. The CDR3, as DNA: TGTGCCTGGAAGGGCGGCTCCTACAATGAGCAGTTCTTC. Residues: CAWKGGSYNEQFF. The complete variable domain, with remaining parts taken from reference TRBV30 and TRBJ2-1, reads SQTIHQWPATLVQPVGSPLSLECTVEGTSNPNLYWYRQAAGRGLQLLFYSVGIGQISSEVPQNLSASRPQDRQFILSSKKLLLSDSGFYLCAWKGGSYNEQFFGPGTRLTVL.

The J gene is TRBJ2-2, the V gene TRBV7-9; no clear D gene. V gave up 1 base and J gave up 7 bases, with 10 bases separating them. CDR1 and CDR2 from the germline V gene are SEHNR and FQNEAQ (reference sequence). There are 14 residues in the CDR3. In DNA, the CDR3 is TGTGCCAGCAGCTTAGACTATGGCGGCGGGGAGCTGTTTTTT. Translation gives CASSLDYGGGELFF.

With respect to this clonotype: A much larger clone differs from this one at a single base, so this may be a read error. The chain is built from TRBV5-5 and TRBJ2-3; TRBD2 is a possible D gene (6 bases). Germline values: CDR1 SGHKS, CDR2 YYEKEE (reference sequence). V was pared by 3 bases and J by 2 bases, with 13 bases between. There are 15 residues in the CDR3. For the CDR3, the DNA is TGTGCCAGCAGCTCGCCCGGGACTCACACAGATACGCAGTATTTT. It yields the protein CASSSPGTHTDTQYF.

This clonotype was counted a few times. The rearrangement joins TRBV20-1 to TRBJ2-7; 9 bases are shared with TRBD2. V lost 8 bases and J lost 6; bases outside the gene matches: 14. This CDR3 contains 14 residues. In germline, CDR1 is DFQATT, CDR2 SNEGSKA (reference sequence). In DNA, the CDR3 is TGCAGTCTAACCTCCGGGACTAGCTTAACCGAGCAGTACTTC. Translated: CSLTSGTSLTEQYF.

This clonotype showed up just a few times. The rearrangement joins TRBV12-3 or TRBV12-4 to TRBJ2-7; TRBD1 agrees at 7 bases. With V trimmed by 0 bases and J by 3 bases, 5 bases remained unmatched. The CDR3 spans 15 residues. In DNA, the CDR3 is TGTGCCAGCAGTTTAGCCGGGACAGATTACTACGAGCAGTACTTC. Translation: CASSLAGTDYYEQYF.

This clonotype was seen a few times. The chain uses TRBV30 and TRBJ2-2, with D possibly matching TRBD1 (6 bases). The CDR3 is 15 residues long. The germline gives CDR1 GTSNPN, CDR2 SVGIG (reference sequence). The V gene lost 2 bases and the J gene lost 7 bases, with 17 bases spanning the gap. The CDR3 bases are TGTGCCTGGAGTAAGGGGGAGAAGTTGTACGGGGAGCTGTTTTTT. Translated, it gives CAWSKGEKLYGELFF.

The V gene is TRBV19, the J gene TRBJ1-1; weak D call: TRBD1 (6 bases). The CDR3 runs to 13 residues. Germline V gene data show CDR1 as LNHDA and CDR2 as SQIVND (reference sequence). V shed 3 bases and J shed 5 bases, with 10 bases lying between them. CDR3: CASSITGLTEAFF. CDR3 DNA sequence: TGTGCCAGTAGTATCACAGGGTTGACTGAAGCTTTCTTT.

This clonotype has ten or more counts. One end of the junction fails to match germline, which may point to a read error. The rearrangement links TRBV6-5 to TRBJ2-7; 7 bases are a match to TRBD1. Germline V lookup: CDR1 MNHEY, CDR2 SVGAGI. The CDR3 is 14 residues long. CDR3 amino acids: CASSSGTANYGQYF. CDR3 nucleotides: TGTGCCAGCAGTTCCGGGACAGCTAACTACGGGCAGTACTTC.

Ten or more counts support this clonotype. The chain recombines TRBV11-3 with TRBJ1-1; no reliable D call. Germline CDR1 SGHNT, CDR2 YENEEA. The ends were cut back, 5 bases at V and 0 bases at J, with 7 bases in the middle. The CDR3 runs 13 residues. For the CDR3, the DNA is TGTGCCAGCAGCATAAACATGAACACTGAAGCTTTCTTT. This translates into CASSINMNTEAFF.

This clonotype was seen only a few times. This chain links TRBV20-1 with TRBJ1-5; no reliable D call. CDR1 DFQATT and CDR2 SNEGSKA come from the germline V gene (reference sequence). The CDR3 totals 15 residues. The V end lost 6 bases, the J end lost 0 bases, and 15 bases lay between the germline ends. CDR3 region: CSARREGSSNQPQHF. CDR3 nucleotide sequence: TGCAGTGCGAGGAGAGAGGGTAGTAGCAATCAGCCCCAGCATTTT.

This clonotype has at least ten counts. J is TRBJ1-5 and V is TRBV12-3 or TRBV12-4; TRBD1 matches 7 bases. Losses at the gene ends were 7 bases for V and 5 bases for J; bases not matched to a gene: 8. This CDR3 spans 14 amino acids. CDR3 DNA sequence: TGTGCCAGCAACTACAGGGGCGGGGATCAGCCCCAGCATTTT. Its translation is CASNYRGGDQPQHF.

V gene TRBV14 combines with J gene TRBJ2-7; D gene uncertain. CDR1 SGHDN and CDR2 FVKESK come from the germline V gene. The ends were cut back, 4 bases at V and 0 bases at J, with 7 bases in the middle. The CDR3 length is 13 residues. The chain's CDR3 is CASSRAGSYEQYF. The DNA for the CDR3 is TGTGCCAGCAGCCGGGCTGGCTCCTACGAGCAGTACTTC.

This clonotype was counted many times. The chain recombines TRBV5-1 with TRBJ2-5; D could derive from TRBD1 or TRBD2 (6 bases each). The length of the CDR3 is 14 residues. Germline V lookup: CDR1 SGHRS, CDR2 YFSETQ. The V end was cut by 7 bases, the J end by 1 base, with 14 bases between. CDR3 in amino acids: CASQGLGGQETQYF. The CDR3 DNA sequence: TGCGCCAGCCAGGGGCTGGGGGGCCAAGAGACCCAGTACTTC.

This clonotype was found once. V and J are TRBV18 and TRBJ2-7; D is possibly TRBD2 (8 bases). From germline, CDR1 is KGHSH and CDR2 LQKENI. V lost 3 bases and J lost 4, with 13 bases in between. CDR3 size: 14 residues. Written as DNA, the CDR3 is TGTGCCAGCTCACCCCGGGAGGGGGCTTACGAGCAGTACTTC. This encodes CASSPREGAYEQYF.

Worth noting for this clonotype: It may be a read error: a sequence one base away is much more abundant. The chain has TRBV24-1 and TRBJ2-1, with 9 positions matching TRBD1. The CDR3 has 15 residues. Germline CDR1 is KGHDR and CDR2 is SFDVKD. CDR3 nucleotides: TGTGCCACCAGTGGGGGGGGGGACAGGGTTGATGAGCAGTCCTTC. Amino acids: CATSGGGDRVDEQSF.

This clonotype showed up many times. V usage is TRBV6-1 and J usage is TRBJ2-3, with TRBD2 matching over 10 bases. Trimming cost V 6 bases and J 5 bases; bases outside gene matches: 14. There are 17 residues in the CDR3. The germline V gene encodes CDR1 MNHNS and CDR2 SASEGT. As DNA, the CDR3 is TGTGCCAGCAGCCGAAGTGTTATAGCGGGAGGCGGAGATACGCAGTATTTT. It codes for CASSRSVIAGGGDTQYF.